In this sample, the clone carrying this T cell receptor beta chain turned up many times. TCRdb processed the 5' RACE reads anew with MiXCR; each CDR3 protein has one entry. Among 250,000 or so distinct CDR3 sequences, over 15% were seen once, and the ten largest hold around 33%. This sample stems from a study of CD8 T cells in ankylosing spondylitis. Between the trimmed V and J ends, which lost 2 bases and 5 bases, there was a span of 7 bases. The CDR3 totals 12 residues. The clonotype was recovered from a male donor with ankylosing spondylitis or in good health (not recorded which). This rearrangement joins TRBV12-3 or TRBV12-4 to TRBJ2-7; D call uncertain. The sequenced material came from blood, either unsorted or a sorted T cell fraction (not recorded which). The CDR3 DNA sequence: TGTGCCAGCAGTTTAAGTGTCGACGAGCAGTACTTC. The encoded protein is CASSLSVDEQYF.